This entry lists 19 T cell receptor beta chains sequenced from one sample in a study of blood T cells in healthy people across ages. Using a J-beta primer mix together with a sample-barcoded 5' primer, a second PCR was run for about 7 to 12 cycles. In TCRdb, the 5' RACE reads were re-called with MiXCR into one record per CDR3 protein. Found here are some 560,000 distinct CDR3 sequences, about 29% of them singletons; the top ten hold approximately 4%. The same data also went into a second study, on T cells of mothers and their children.

Material: blood. The receptors come from a boy aged 2 to 10 in good health.

This clonotype was observed a few times. The chain employs TRBV5-6 and TRBJ1-2; D gene unclear. CDR1 and CDR2 from the germline V gene are SGHDT and YYEEEE. This CDR3 is 16 amino acids long. Trimming pared 5 bases from V and 1 base from J, leaving 18 bases between. The CDR3 reads CASRVLYRAYNYGYTF. CDR3 DNA: TGTGCCAGCAGGGTGTTATATAGGGCCTATAACTATGGCTACACCTTC.

V is TRBV20-1 and J is TRBJ2-1, with TRBD2 matching over 11 bases. The CDR3 consists of 14 residues. The ends lost 5 bases at V and 5 bases at J; junction bases unmatched: 5. CDR1 DFQATT and CDR2 SNEGSKA come from the germline V gene (reference sequence). This chain's CDR3 is CSALFSGGDNEQFF. The CDR3 DNA sequence: TGCAGTGCTCTTTTTAGCGGGGGGGACAATGAGCAGTTCTTC.

V and J are TRBV4-2 and TRBJ1-2, with D possibly matching TRBD1 (6 bases). V was shortened by 2 bases and J by 4 bases, with 14 bases between the two germline ends. The V gene's germline CDR1 is LGHNA and CDR2 YNFKEQ. This CDR3 contains 15 residues. CDR3 sequence (DNA): TGTGCCAGCAGCCAACCCGGGGACACGTTCTATGGCTACACCTTC. This sequence encodes CASSQPGDTFYGYTF.

Concerning this clonotype: Its ends do not fully match the called genes, so a read error is possible. The chain recombines TRBV7-9 with TRBJ2-6; D gene uncertain. The germline CDR1 and CDR2 sequences are SEHNR and FQNEAQ (reference sequence). The CDR3 has 17 residues. The CDR3 loop reads CASSLVGYSSEANVLTF. CDR3 DNA: TGTGCCAGCAGCTTAGTGGGTTACTCCTCTGAGGCCAACGTCCTGACTTTC.

The rearrangement links TRBV12-3 or TRBV12-4 to TRBJ2-3; no definite D call. The CDR3 sequence is 15 residues long. V shed 5 bases and J shed 3 bases, with 15 bases lying between them. The CDR3 spells CASSPPWTETDTQYF. The CDR3 DNA sequence: TGTGCCAGCAGTCCTCCGTGGACCGAGACAGATACGCAGTATTTT.

This sequence joins TRBV12-3 or TRBV12-4 and TRBJ2-3, with a tentative D call TRBD2 (6 bases). The CDR3 has 16 residues. V lost 6 bases and J lost 0, with 16 bases in between. The CDR3 DNA is TGTGCCAGCAGACTTGGGGGGACGGGGAGCACAGATACGCAGTATTTT. Translated, it gives CASRLGGTGSTDTQYF.

This clonotype was counted only a few times. The chain links TRBV12-3 or TRBV12-4 to TRBJ2-4; maybe TRBD1 (5 bases). The CDR3 consists of 16 residues. The V and J ends lost 2 bases and 3 bases respectively, with 14 bases between them. CDR3 sequence (DNA): TGTGCCAGCAGTTTAATACAGGCCGGCCGCAAAAACATTCAGTACTTC. Translated: CASSLIQAGRKNIQYF.

As concerns this clonotype: One junction end does not reproduce the germline sequence, and a read error may be involved. J is TRBJ2-7 and V is TRBV6-2 or TRBV6-3; 10 bases map to TRBD2. The CDR3 loop spans 16 amino acids. Germline lookup yields CDR1 MNHEY and CDR2 SVGEGT. CDR3 nucleotides: TGTACCAGCAGTTACGAGTCTAGCGGGAGCTCCTACGAGCAGTACTTC. Amino acid sequence: CTSSYESSGSSYEQYF.

The V gene is TRBV7-2, the J gene TRBJ2-1; possibly TRBD1 for D (5 bases). Germline V gene lookup returns CDR1 SGHTA and CDR2 FQGNSA. V was trimmed by 1 base and J by 9 bases, leaving 10 bases between them. The CDR3 is 13 amino acids. The CDR3 DNA is TGTGCCAGCAGCTTAGATCGCAGGGCTGAGCAGTTCTTC. The encoded protein is CASSLDRRAEQFF.

The V gene is TRBV7-9, the J gene TRBJ2-1; D is perhaps TRBD1 or TRBD2 (5 bases each). The DNA end is more similar to TRBJ2-7, so the J call may be wrong. Germline CDR1 is SEHNR and CDR2 is FQNEAQ (reference sequence). The CDR3 has 14 residues. This CDR3 is CASRHPGAIYEQYF. CDR3 in DNA: TGTGCCAGCAGGCACCCCGGGGCCATCTACGAGCAGTACTTC.

V usage is TRBV6-2 or TRBV6-3 and J usage is TRBJ2-1; 8 bases are a match to TRBD2. Trimming cost V 5 bases and J 12 bases; bases outside gene matches: 21. CDR3 length: 17 residues. Germline CDR1 is MNHEY and CDR2 is SVGEGT. This CDR3 is CASSGVLSGTRDAVQFF. In DNA form, the CDR3 reads TGTGCCAGCAGTGGCGTCCTCTCCGGGACTAGGGATGCGGTGCAGTTCTTC.

This rearrangement joins TRBV28 to TRBJ2-1; 7 bases are a match to TRBD2. The CDR3 has 14 residues. Trimming at V came to 8 bases and at J to 2 bases, leaving 6 bases not matched to a gene. Germline values: CDR1 MDHEN, CDR2 SYDVKM. The CDR3 nucleotides are TGTGCCAGCTTCGCTAGCGGCACCTACAATGAGCAGTTCTTC. It encodes CASFASGTYNEQFF.

This clonotype was picked up a small number of times. The CDR3 sequence: CASSEFGDREVQETQYF. In DNA form, the CDR3 reads TGTGCCAGCAGTGAATTCGGAGACAGGGAAGTCCAAGAGACCCAGTACTTC. The V and J genes are TRBV25-1 and TRBJ2-5; 7 nucleotides align to TRBD1. The CDR3 runs to 17 residues. Germline-derived CDR1 and CDR2 are MGHDK and SYGVNS. The V and J ends lost 1 base and 1 base, in that order; junction bases with no gene match: 9.

V is TRBV4-1 and J is TRBJ2-3; D is perhaps TRBD2 (5 bases). CDR1 and CDR2 from the germline V gene are MGHRA and YSYEKL. V lost 0 bases to trimming and J lost 6 bases, with 13 bases between them. The CDR3 loop spans 15 amino acids. DNA for the CDR3: TGCGCCAGCAGCCAAGATAGGCGAGGGCCCGATACGCAGTATTTT. Translating it yields CASSQDRRGPDTQYF.

This clonotype has just a few counts. This chain links TRBV12-3 or TRBV12-4 with TRBJ2-7, with D perhaps matching TRBD1 (6 bases). The CDR3 is 14 residues long. V was shortened by 6 bases and J by 2 bases, with 14 bases between the two germline ends. The CDR3, as DNA: TGTGCCAGCAGGGAACAGGGTCATACCTACGAGCAGTACTTC. This translates into CASREQGHTYEQYF.

This clonotype was counted between two and nine times. The V and J genes are TRBV7-9 and TRBJ1-4; 8 positions agree with TRBD1. Looked up from germline, CDR1 is SEHNR and CDR2 is FQNEAQ (reference sequence). The CDR3 loop spans 16 amino acids. The V segment lost 4 bases and the J segment 8 bases; nucleotides outside the gene matches: 12. DNA for the CDR3: TGTGCCAGCAGCTCCCGCTTAGACAGGGGATGGGAAAAACTGTTTTTT. Residues: CASSSRLDRGWEKLFF. Combining the CDR3 with reference TRBV7-9 and TRBJ1-4 gives the whole variable domain DTGVSQNPRHKITKRGQNVTFRCDPISEHNRLYWYRQTLGQGPEFLTYFQNEAQLEKSRLLSDRFSAERPKGSFSTLEIQRTEQGDSAMYLCASSSRLDRGWEKLFFGSGTQLSVL.

V usage is TRBV28 and J usage is TRBJ2-2; possible D gene TRBD1, 5 bases. This CDR3 spans 15 amino acids. The germline V gene has CDR1 MDHEN and CDR2 SYDVKM. With 0 bases removed from V and 4 bases from J, the gap between germline ends came to 9 bases. Here the CDR3 reads CASSLWGPSTGELFF. The CDR3 DNA sequence: TGTGCCAGCAGTTTATGGGGGCCGAGCACCGGGGAGCTGTTTTTT.

The chain uses TRBV10-3 and TRBJ1-2, with 7 bases fitting TRBD1. The CDR3 is 16 residues long. From germline, CDR1 is ENHRY and CDR2 SYGVKD. V was clipped by 4 bases and J by 8 bases; unmatched bases: 16. The CDR3 region has the DNA TGTGCCATCAGTGGTGGAGGGGGCATCTTCGAGGAAGGCTACACCTTC. Protein: CAISGGGGIFEEGYTF.

V gene TRBV28 combines with J gene TRBJ2-1; the D gene is possibly TRBD1 (8 bases). Germline-derived CDR1 and CDR2 are MDHEN and SYDVKM. Trimming pared 6 bases from V and 6 bases from J, leaving 18 bases between. The CDR3 extends over 15 amino acids. The CDR3 DNA is TGTGCCAGCAGCCGCGGACAGGGAGGGGGCAATGAGCAGTTCTTC. Protein product: CASSRGQGGGNEQFF.